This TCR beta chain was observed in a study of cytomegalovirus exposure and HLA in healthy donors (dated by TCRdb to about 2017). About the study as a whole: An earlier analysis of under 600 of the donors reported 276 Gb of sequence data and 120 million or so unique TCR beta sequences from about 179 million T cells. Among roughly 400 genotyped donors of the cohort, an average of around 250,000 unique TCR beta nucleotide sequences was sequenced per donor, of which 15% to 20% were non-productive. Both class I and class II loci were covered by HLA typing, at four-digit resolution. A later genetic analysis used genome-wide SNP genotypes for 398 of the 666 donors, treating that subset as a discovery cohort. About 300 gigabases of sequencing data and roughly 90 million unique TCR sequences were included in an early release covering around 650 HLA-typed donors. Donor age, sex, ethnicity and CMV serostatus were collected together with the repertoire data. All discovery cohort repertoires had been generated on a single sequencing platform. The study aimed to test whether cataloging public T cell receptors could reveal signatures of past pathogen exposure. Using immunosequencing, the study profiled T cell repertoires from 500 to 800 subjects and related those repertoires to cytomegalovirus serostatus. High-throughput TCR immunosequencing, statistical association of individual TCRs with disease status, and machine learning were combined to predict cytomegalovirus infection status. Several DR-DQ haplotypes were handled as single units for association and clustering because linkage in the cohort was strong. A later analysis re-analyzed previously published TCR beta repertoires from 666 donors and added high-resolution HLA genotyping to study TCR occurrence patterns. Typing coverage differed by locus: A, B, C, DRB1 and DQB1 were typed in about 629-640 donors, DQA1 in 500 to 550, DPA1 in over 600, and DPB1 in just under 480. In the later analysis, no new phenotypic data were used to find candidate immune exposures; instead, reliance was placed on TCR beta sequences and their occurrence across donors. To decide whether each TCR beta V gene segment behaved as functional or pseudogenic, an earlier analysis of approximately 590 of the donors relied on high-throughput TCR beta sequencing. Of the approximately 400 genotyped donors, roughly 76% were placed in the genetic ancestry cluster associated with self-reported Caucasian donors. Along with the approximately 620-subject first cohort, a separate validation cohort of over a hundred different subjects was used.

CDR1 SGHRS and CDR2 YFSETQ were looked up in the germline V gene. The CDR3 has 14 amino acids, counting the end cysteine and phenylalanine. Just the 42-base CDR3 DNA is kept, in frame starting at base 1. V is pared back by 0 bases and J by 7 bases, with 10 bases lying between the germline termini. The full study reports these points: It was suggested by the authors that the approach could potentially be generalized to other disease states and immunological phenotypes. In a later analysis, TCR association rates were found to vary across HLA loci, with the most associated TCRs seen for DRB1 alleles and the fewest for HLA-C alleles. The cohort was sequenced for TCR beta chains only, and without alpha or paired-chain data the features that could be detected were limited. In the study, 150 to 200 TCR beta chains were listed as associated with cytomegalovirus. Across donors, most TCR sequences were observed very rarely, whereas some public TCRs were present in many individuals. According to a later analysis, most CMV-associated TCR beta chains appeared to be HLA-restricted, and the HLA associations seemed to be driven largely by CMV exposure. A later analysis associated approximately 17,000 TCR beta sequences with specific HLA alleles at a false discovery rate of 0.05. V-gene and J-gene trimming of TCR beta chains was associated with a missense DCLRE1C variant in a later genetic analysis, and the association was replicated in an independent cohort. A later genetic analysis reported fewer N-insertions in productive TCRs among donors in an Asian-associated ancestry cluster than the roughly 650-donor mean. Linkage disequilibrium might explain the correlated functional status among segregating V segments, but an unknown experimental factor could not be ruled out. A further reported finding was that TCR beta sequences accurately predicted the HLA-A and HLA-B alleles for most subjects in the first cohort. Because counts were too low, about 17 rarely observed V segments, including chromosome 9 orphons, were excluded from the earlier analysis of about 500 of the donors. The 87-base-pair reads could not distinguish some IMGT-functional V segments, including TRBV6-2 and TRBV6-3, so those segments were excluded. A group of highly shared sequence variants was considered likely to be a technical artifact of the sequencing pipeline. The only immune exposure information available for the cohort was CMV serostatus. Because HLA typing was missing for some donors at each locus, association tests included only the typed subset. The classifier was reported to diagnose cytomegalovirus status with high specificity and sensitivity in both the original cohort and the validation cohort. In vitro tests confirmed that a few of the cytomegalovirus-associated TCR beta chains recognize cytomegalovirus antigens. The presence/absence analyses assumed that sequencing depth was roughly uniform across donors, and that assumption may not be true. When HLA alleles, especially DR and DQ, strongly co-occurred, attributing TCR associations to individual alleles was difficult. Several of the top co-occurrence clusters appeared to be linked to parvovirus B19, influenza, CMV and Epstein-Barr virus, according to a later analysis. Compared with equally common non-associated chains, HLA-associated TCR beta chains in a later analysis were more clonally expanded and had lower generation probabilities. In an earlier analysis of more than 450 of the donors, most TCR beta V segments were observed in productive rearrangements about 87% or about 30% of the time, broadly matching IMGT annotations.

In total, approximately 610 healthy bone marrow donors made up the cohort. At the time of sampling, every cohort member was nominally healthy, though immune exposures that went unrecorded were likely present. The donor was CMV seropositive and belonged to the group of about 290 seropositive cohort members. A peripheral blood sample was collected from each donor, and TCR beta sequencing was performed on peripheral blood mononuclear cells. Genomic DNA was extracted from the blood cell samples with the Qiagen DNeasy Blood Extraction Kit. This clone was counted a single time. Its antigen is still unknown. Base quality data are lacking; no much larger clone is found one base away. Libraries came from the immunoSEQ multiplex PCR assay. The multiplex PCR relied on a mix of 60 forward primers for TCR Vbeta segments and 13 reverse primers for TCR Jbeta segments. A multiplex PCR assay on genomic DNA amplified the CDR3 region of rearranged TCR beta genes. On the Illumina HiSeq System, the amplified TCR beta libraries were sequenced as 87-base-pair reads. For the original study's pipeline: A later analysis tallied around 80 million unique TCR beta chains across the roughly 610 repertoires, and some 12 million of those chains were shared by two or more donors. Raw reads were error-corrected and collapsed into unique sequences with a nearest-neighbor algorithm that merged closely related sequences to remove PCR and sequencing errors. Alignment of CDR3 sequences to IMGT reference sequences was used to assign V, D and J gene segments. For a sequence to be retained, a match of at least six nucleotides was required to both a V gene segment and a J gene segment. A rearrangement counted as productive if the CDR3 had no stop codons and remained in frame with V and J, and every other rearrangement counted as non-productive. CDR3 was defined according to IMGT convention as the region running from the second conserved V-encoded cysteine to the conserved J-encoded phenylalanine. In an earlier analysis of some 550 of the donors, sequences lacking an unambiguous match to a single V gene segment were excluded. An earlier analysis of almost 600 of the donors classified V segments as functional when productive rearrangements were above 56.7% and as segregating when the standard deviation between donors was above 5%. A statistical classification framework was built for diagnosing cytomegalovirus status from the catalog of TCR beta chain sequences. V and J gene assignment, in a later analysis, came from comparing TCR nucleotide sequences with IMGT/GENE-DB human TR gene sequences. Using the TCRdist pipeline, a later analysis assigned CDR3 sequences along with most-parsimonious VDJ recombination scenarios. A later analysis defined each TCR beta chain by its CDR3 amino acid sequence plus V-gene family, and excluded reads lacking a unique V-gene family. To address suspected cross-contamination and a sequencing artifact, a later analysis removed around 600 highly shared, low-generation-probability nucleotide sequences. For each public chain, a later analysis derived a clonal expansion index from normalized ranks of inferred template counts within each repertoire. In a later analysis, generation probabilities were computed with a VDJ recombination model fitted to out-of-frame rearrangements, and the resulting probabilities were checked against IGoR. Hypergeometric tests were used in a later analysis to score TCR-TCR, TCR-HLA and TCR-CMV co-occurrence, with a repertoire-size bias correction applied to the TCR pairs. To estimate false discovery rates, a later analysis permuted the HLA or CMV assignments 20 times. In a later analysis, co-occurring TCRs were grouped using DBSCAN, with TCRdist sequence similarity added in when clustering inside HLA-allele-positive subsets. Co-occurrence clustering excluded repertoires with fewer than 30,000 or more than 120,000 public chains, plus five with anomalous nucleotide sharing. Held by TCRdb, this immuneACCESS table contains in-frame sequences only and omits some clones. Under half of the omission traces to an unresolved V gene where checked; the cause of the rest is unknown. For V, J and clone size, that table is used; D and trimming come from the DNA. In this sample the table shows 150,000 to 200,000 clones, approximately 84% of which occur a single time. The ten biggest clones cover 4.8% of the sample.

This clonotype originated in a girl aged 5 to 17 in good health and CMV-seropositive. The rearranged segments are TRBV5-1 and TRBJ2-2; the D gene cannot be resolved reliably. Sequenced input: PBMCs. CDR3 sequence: CASSLEAPGGELFF. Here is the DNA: TGCGCCAGCAGCTTGGAGGCCCCGGGCGGGGAGCTGTTTTTT. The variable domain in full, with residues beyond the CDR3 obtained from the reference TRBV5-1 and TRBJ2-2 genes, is KAGVTQTPRYLIKTRGQQVTLSCSPISGHRSVSWYQQTPGQGLQFLFEYFSETQRNKGNFPGRFSGRQFSNSRSEMNVSTLELGDSALYLCASSLEAPGGELFFGEGSRLTVL.